This T cell receptor (beta chain) was identified during a study of blood T cell repertoires in COVID-19. Across the study: The origin of the acute and convalescent COVID-19 samples was the United States, Italy and Spain. Sources were T cells, B-cell-depleted T cells, or PBMCs; the material itself was cDNA or gDNA.

In the original analysis: Amplified reference gene primers provided the basis for estimating nucleated cell counts. Sequencing used immunoSEQ multiplex PCR; TCRdb keeps in-frame clones, though not all of them. V, J and clone size were drawn from that table, and D and trimming were deduced from the DNA. The sample lists 430,000 or so clones; 85% to 90% were seen once. The CDR3 spans 16 residues. Seattle patients were enrolled while actively infected and followed longitudinally. The sequenced sample consisted of peripheral blood. The J gene is TRBJ2-1, the V gene TRBV7-5; the tabulated D call, TRBD1, remains unverified against the DNA. TRBV7-5 is listed as a pseudogene. This clonotype originated in a young man with COVID-19, enrolled during active disease. The CDR3 loop reads CVRSFFRQGANYEQFF. For the CDR3, the DNA is TGTGTCAGAAGCTTTTTTCGCCAGGGGGCCAACTATGAGCAGTTCTTC.